These 14 T cell receptor beta chains were sequenced from one sample in a study of CD8+ T cells in alopecia areata. Once RNA had been extracted, it was reverse transcribed into cDNA to act as the sequencing template. Profiled with immunoSEQ multiplex PCR; TCRdb holds only in-frame clones, not every one. This table holds over 200,000 clones, roughly 57% found once. Sequencing used CD4+ T cells sorted from blood, obtained at week 0. These TCRs come from a human donor with alopecia areata.

This clone was recorded a few times. This rearrangement joins TRBV15 to TRBJ1-1; 8 nucleotides agree with TRBD1. With 7 bases clipped from V and 1 base from J, the junction kept 8 bases outside the gene matches. The CDR3 has 15 residues. Germline V CDR1 and CDR2: LNHNV, YYDKDF (reference sequence). CDR3 coding DNA: TGTGCCACCAACACCCAAGGGACAGGGAACACTGAAGCTTTCTTT. It translates to CATNTQGTGNTEAFF.

This clone was counted a few times. CDR3 in DNA: TGTGCCAGCAGCTACCGGGGGGGTGAGACCCAGTACTTC. Protein product: CASSYRGGETQYF. This chain joins TRBV7-6 and TRBJ2-5; TRBD2 matches 8 bases. In germline, CDR1 is SGHVS, CDR2 FNYEAQ. This CDR3 is 13 amino acids long. J lost 5 bases, V lost 4 bases, and 3 bases had no gene match.

This clone was seen more than once but under ten times. The genes are TRBV6-1 and TRBJ1-2, with 11 bases matching TRBD1. Germline CDR1 is MNHNS and CDR2 is SASEGT. V lost 6 bases, J lost 5 bases, and 2 bases stayed unmatched. The length of the CDR3 is 13 residues. The CDR3 bases are TGTGCCAGCAGCGGGACAGGGGGTTATGGCTACACCTTC. Its protein product is CASSGTGGYGYTF.

On this clone itself: Other DNA sequences in the sample encode the same CDR3. The gene calls are TRBV5-1 and TRBJ2-7; D not certain. Germline lookup yields CDR1 SGHRS and CDR2 YFSETQ. This CDR3 region has 14 residues. The V gene lost 0 bases and the J gene lost 3 bases, with 10 bases spanning the gap. CDR3 DNA sequence: TGCGCCAGCAGCTTGGCCGGGCAGGACTACGAGCAGTACTTC. Residues: CASSLAGQDYEQYF.

This clone has only a few counts. The V and J genes are TRBV4-2 and TRBJ2-5, with a possible D match to TRBD2 (6 bases). Per germline, CDR1 LGHNA and CDR2 YNFKEQ. Trimming shortened V by 1 base and J by 5 bases, and 11 bases separated the two germline ends. The CDR3 extends over 14 amino acids. In DNA form, the CDR3 reads TGTGCCAGCAGCCAAGGGAGGGCCTTGGAGACCCAGTACTTC. This encodes CASSQGRALETQYF.

J is TRBJ2-7 and V is TRBV7-9, with 8 nucleotides matching TRBD2. The CDR3 consists of 15 residues. Germline V lookup: CDR1 SEHNR, CDR2 FQNEAQ (reference sequence). Losses at the gene ends were 6 bases for V and 9 bases for J; bases not matched to a gene: 16. DNA for the CDR3: TGTGCCAGCAGTGTCGCACTAGCGGAGGTGATAAGGCAGTACTTC. Translating gives CASSVALAEVIRQYF.

This clone was recorded many times. The gene calls are TRBV19 and TRBJ2-7; D may be TRBD1 or TRBD2 (5 bases each). The CDR3 covers 14 residues. Germline V gene sequence: CDR1 LNHDA, CDR2 SQIVND (reference sequence). V gave up 5 bases and J gave up 1 base, with 12 bases separating them. CDR3: CASSARDGSYEQYF. The CDR3 DNA is TGTGCCAGTAGTGCCCGGGACGGTTCCTACGAGCAGTACTTC.

V and J are TRBV4-1 and TRBJ2-1; 13 nucleotides align to TRBD2. This CDR3 comprises 19 residues. CDR1 MGHRA and CDR2 YSYEKL come from the germline V gene. V trimming: 4 bases; J trimming: 1 base; junction bases outside the gene matches: 10. The CDR3 loop reads CASSPTRTSGSASYNEQFF. The DNA for the CDR3 is TGCGCCAGCAGCCCGACTCGGACTAGCGGGAGCGCTTCCTACAATGAGCAGTTCTTC.

J is TRBJ1-4 and V is TRBV29-1; TRBD1 matches 10 bases. Germline assignment: CDR1 SQVTM and CDR2 ANQGSEA. The CDR3 loop spans 16 amino acids. The V segment lost 5 bases and the J segment 3 bases; nucleotides outside the gene matches: 9. For the CDR3, the DNA is TGCAGCGTTCCACGGGGACAGGGGTTTTCTAATGAAAAACTGTTTTTT. It translates to CSVPRGQGFSNEKLFF.

The chain joins TRBV9 to TRBJ2-3; 9 bases match TRBD1. The CDR3 has 16 amino acids. Unmatched junction bases numbered 10, after V lost 3 bases and J lost 5 bases. Germline CDR1 SGDLS, CDR2 YYNGEE. CDR3 sequence reads: CASSDRTGATGDTQYF. The CDR3 coding sequence is TGTGCCAGCAGCGACAGGACAGGGGCGACAGGAGATACGCAGTATTTT.

This clone came up once. V is TRBV5-1 and J is TRBJ2-7; D gene ambiguous. Per germline, CDR1 SGHRS and CDR2 YFSETQ. Trimming removed 4 bases at V and 3 bases at J, with 20 bases between. The CDR3 runs 16 residues. The CDR3 sequence is CASSRHNRTLLYEQYF. The CDR3, as DNA: TGCGCCAGCAGCCGCCATAATAGGACCTTACTCTACGAGCAGTACTTC.

V and J are TRBV30 and TRBJ1-2, with 11 bases identical to TRBD1. Per germline, CDR1 GTSNPN and CDR2 SVGIG (reference sequence). This CDR3 is 15 amino acids long. Unmatched junction bases numbered 12, after V lost 4 bases and J lost 8 bases. CDR3 nucleotide sequence: TGTGCCTGGAACCCCGGGACAGGGGGTAGGGGAGGCTACACCTTC. Translated: CAWNPGTGGRGGYTF.

The gene calls are TRBV30 and TRBJ1-2; 8 bases fit TRBD1. Per the germline V gene, CDR1 is GTSNPN and CDR2 is SVGIG (reference sequence). This CDR3 has 14 residues. V shed 2 bases and J 2 bases; nucleotides not matched to a gene: 4. CDR3 residues: CAWSTQGGNYGYTF. The CDR3 nucleotides read TGTGCCTGGAGTACACAGGGGGGAAACTATGGCTACACCTTC.

The chain links TRBV4-1 to TRBJ1-1; D perhaps matches TRBD1 (6 bases). The CDR3 extends over 16 amino acids. V was cut by 0 bases and J by 1 base, with 12 bases left in between. CDR1 MGHRA and CDR2 YSYEKL come from the germline V gene. For the CDR3, the DNA is TGCGCCAGCAGCCAAGATGTGGGGGCCGGGAACACTGAAGCTTTCTTT. Its translation is CASSQDVGAGNTEAFF.